The sequence of this TCR beta chain was determined in a study of response to subunit inactivated influenza vaccine. Overall study findings and caveats: There was a suggestion from the authors that each seasonal influenza vaccination recruits few new T cells.

MiXCR was run by TCRdb on the RT-PCR reads, yielding one entry per CDR3 protein. The repertoire holds about 620,000 distinct CDR3 sequences, with about an eighth as singletons. To note about this clonotype: Its antigen is as yet unknown.

V lost 4 bases and J lost 4; bases outside the gene matches: 7. The CDR3 is made up of 14 amino acids. Germline V gives CDR1 SGHDT, CDR2 YYEEEE. The input for sequencing was PBMCs from blood, taken on the day of vaccination. The gene calls are TRBV5-6 and TRBJ2-7; 8 positions match TRBD1. The clonotype was recovered from a man in his fifties or sixties who received an inactivated influenza vaccine. The CDR3 sequence is CASSTPGQEYEQYF. In DNA, the CDR3 is TGTGCCAGCAGCACTCCGGGACAGGAGTACGAGCAGTACTTC.